Following are 28 T cell receptor beta chains from one sample sequenced in a study of blood T cells in healthy people across ages. Primers used in a second PCR of roughly 7 to 11 cycles were a sample-barcoded 5' primer and a J-beta primer mix. In TCRdb, the 5' RACE reads were re-called with MiXCR into one record per CDR3 protein. The data show 1.5 million to 2 million distinct CDR3 sequences, 28% seen once. The sequenced sample was blood. These receptors originate from a woman aged 25 to 45 in good health.

This clonotype was seen a handful of times. The V gene is TRBV2, the J gene TRBJ2-1, with a weak D call TRBD2 (6 bases). This CDR3 contains 14 residues. Germline lookup yields CDR1 SNHLY and CDR2 FYNNEI. V lost 0 bases and J 7 bases, leaving 10 bases between the germline ends. CDR3 amino acids: CASSEALRGNEQFF. CDR3 nucleotides: TGTGCCAGCAGTGAAGCGCTTCGGGGGAATGAGCAGTTCTTC.

In this sample, this clonotype turned up a few times. Here the CDR3 DNA reads TGCGCCAGCAGCCAAGAAACGGACTACGAGCAGTACTTC. This codes for CASSQETDYEQYF. The chain recombines TRBV4-3 with TRBJ2-7; D uncertain. Germline V lookup: CDR1 LGHNA, CDR2 YSLEER. This CDR3 has 13 amino acids. Trimming left V 0 bases short and J 3 bases short, with 6 bases between.

Only one count was recorded for this clonotype. An end of the junction differs from the germline gene, which may be a read error. This rearrangement joins TRBV7-9 to TRBJ1-2; D is unresolved. The CDR3 loop spans 15 amino acids. Per germline, CDR1 SEHNR and CDR2 FQNEAQ (reference sequence). CDR3 nucleotides: TGTGTCAGCAGCGGGAACAGACAAGCTAACTATGGCTACACCTTC. Translation gives CVSSGNRQANYGYTF.

The chain uses TRBV11-2 and TRBJ2-1; 7 nucleotides line up with TRBD2. The CDR3 is 15 amino acids. The germline CDR1 and CDR2 sequences are SGHAT and FQNNGV. Trimming took 3 bases from V and 9 from J; bases not matched to a gene: 11. DNA of the CDR3: TGTGCCAGCAGCTTCGGACTAGTGGGGAACCGTGAGCAGTTCTTC. Amino acids: CASSFGLVGNREQFF.

This chain connects TRBV18 to TRBJ2-5; D is ambiguous. CDR1 is KGHSH and CDR2 is LQKENI in the germline V gene. Between the trimmed V and J ends, which lost 0 bases and 2 bases, there was a span of 7 bases. The CDR3 totals 14 residues. The CDR3 nucleotides read TGTGCCAGCTCACCACCCGAAGGGCAAGAGACCCAGTACTTC. This codes for CASSPPEGQETQYF.

In its sample, this clonotype was seen a few times. Germline is not matched at one junction end, which may reflect a read error. V and J are TRBV30 and TRBJ2-6; D may match TRBD1 or TRBD2 (5 bases each). Germline V gene sequence: CDR1 GTSNPN, CDR2 SVGIG (reference sequence). This CDR3 region has 19 residues. CDR3 loop: CAWSVLVLGAAPGASVLTF. The CDR3 DNA reads as TGTGCCTGGAGTGTATTAGTACTGGGAGCCGCACCTGGGGCCAGCGTCCTGACTTTC.

This clonotype was picked up many times. The chain uses TRBV18 and TRBJ2-7; the match to TRBD2 covers 10 bases. J was trimmed by 5 bases and V by 3 bases; bases with no gene match: 4. CDR3 length equals 14 residues. CDR1 is KGHSH and CDR2 is LQKENI in the germline V gene. CDR3 sequence: CASSPASGSNEQYF. CDR3 bases: TGTGCCAGCTCACCCGCTAGCGGGAGCAACGAGCAGTACTTC. The whole variable domain, remainder taken from reference TRBV18 and TRBJ2-7, is NAGVMQNPRHLVRRRGQEARLRCSPMKGHSHVYWYRQLPEEGLKFMVYLQKENIIDESGMPKERFSAEFPKEGPSILRIQQVVRGDSAAYFCASSPASGSNEQYFGPGTRLTVT.

DNA for the CDR3: TGTGCCAGCAGCTGGGACCGCATGAACACTGAAGCTTTCTTT. Amino acids: CASSWDRMNTEAFF. This chain joins TRBV7-2 and TRBJ1-1; D may be TRBD1 (5 bases). Germline V gene lookup returns CDR1 SGHTA and CDR2 FQGNSA. The CDR3 extends over 14 amino acids. V was cut by 4 bases and J by 0 bases, with 9 bases left in between.

The V gene is TRBV12-3 or TRBV12-4, the J gene TRBJ2-2; TRBD2 agrees at 8 bases. This CDR3 is 17 amino acids long. V shed 5 bases and J 0 bases; nucleotides not matched to a gene: 8. CDR3: CASSLSGAGANTGELFF. In nucleotides, the CDR3 is TGTGCCAGCAGTCTCTCCGGAGCGGGGGCGAACACCGGGGAGCTGTTTTTT.

The chain uses TRBV7-2 and TRBJ2-1, with TRBD2 matching 8 bases. This CDR3 spans 17 amino acids. In germline, CDR1 is SGHTA, CDR2 FQGNSA. V was pared by 0 bases and J by 3 bases, with 7 bases of the junction left unmatched. The CDR3 region has the DNA TGTGCCAGCAGCTTAGCAAGGAGCGGGGGCCTCTACAATGAGCAGTTCTTC. Translated, it gives CASSLARSGGLYNEQFF.

This clonotype has ten or more counts. The chain is built from TRBV15 and TRBJ2-5; no reliable D call. Germline CDR1 is LNHNV and CDR2 is YYDKDF (reference sequence). V was pared by 1 base and J by 5 bases, with 8 bases between. The CDR3 is 13 amino acids. This CDR3 reads CATSRGPTETQYF. CDR3 nucleotide sequence: TGTGCCACCAGCAGAGGCCCAACCGAGACCCAGTACTTC. Full variable domain (rest looked up from reference TRBV15 and TRBJ2-5): DAMVIQNPRYQVTQFGKPVTLSCSQTLNHNVMYWYQQKSSQAPKLLFHYYDKDFNNEADTPDNFQSRRPNTSFCFLDIRSPGLGDTAMYLCATSRGPTETQYFGPGTRLLVL.

This clonotype was detected only once. The rearrangement links TRBV18 to TRBJ2-5; 9 nucleotides agree with TRBD1. The CDR3 contains 14 residues. Germline V gene sequence: CDR1 KGHSH, CDR2 LQKENI. V dropped 6 bases and J dropped 11; count of bases not matched to a gene: 13. Here the CDR3 DNA reads TGTGCCAGCTCGCTCGACAGGGGGGCAAGGGAGCAGTACTTC. Protein: CASSLDRGAREQYF.

This clonotype was detected ten times or more. The V gene is TRBV7-9, the J gene TRBJ2-7; 10 bases are shared with TRBD1. J gave up 1 base and V 1 base, and 4 bases lay outside the gene matches. This CDR3 comprises 16 residues. Germline V gives CDR1 SEHNR, CDR2 FQNEAQ (reference sequence). CDR3 DNA sequence: TGTGCCAGCAGCTTAGGAGGGACAGGGGCTTCCTACGAGCAGTACTTC. Its translation is CASSLGGTGASYEQYF.

The chain is built from TRBV6-1 and TRBJ2-1; perhaps TRBD2 as D (6 bases). Germline V CDR1 and CDR2: MNHNS, SASEGT. V was clipped by 6 bases and J by 0 bases, with 24 bases between them. The CDR3 runs 19 residues. This CDR3 reads CASRSRESYRPSSYNEQFF. CDR3 sequence (DNA): TGTGCCAGCAGGTCACGGGAGAGCTATCGTCCGAGCTCCTACAATGAGCAGTTCTTC.

This clonotype has at least ten counts. V and J are TRBV5-1 and TRBJ2-6; maybe TRBD1 (5 bases). Trimming stripped 2 bases from V and 2 bases from J, with 14 bases between. CDR1 is SGHRS and CDR2 is YFSETQ in the germline V gene. The CDR3 sequence is 17 residues long. CDR3 in amino acids: CASSFDPGKAGANVLTF. CDR3 in DNA: TGCGCCAGCAGCTTTGATCCAGGGAAGGCTGGGGCCAACGTCCTGACTTTC. Filled out from reference TRBV5-1 and TRBJ2-6, the complete variable domain reads KAGVTQTPRYLIKTRGQQVTLSCSPISGHRSVSWYQQTPGQGLQFLFEYFSETQRNKGNFPGRFSGRQFSNSRSEMNVSTLELGDSALYLCASSFDPGKAGANVLTFGAGSRLTVL.

This clonotype was seen a handful of times. CDR3 nucleotide sequence: TGTGCCAGCAGTTTGGCAGGGACGGACCCCTACGAGCAGTACTTC. It is translated as CASSLAGTDPYEQYF. V gene TRBV28 combines with J gene TRBJ2-7, with D perhaps assigned TRBD1 or TRBD2 (5 bases each). This CDR3 contains 15 residues. The ends were cut back, 3 bases at V and 2 bases at J, with 14 bases in the middle. Germline values: CDR1 MDHEN, CDR2 SYDVKM.

J is TRBJ2-2 and V is TRBV9; D not resolved. V gave up 0 bases and J gave up 2 bases, with 8 bases separating them. Germline loops: CDR1 SGDLS, CDR2 YYNGEE. The CDR3 has 15 amino acids. In nucleotides, the CDR3 is TGTGCCAGCAGCGTAGGTAACAGCAACACCGGGGAGCTGTTTTTT. This codes for CASSVGNSNTGELFF. The full variable domain, rest sourced from reference TRBV9 and TRBJ2-2, is DSGVTQTPKHLITATGQRVTLRCSPRSGDLSVYWYQQSLDQGLQFLIQYYNGEERAKGNILERFSAQQFPDLHSELNLSSLELGDSALYFCASSVGNSNTGELFFGEGSRLTVL.

V usage is TRBV20-1 and J usage is TRBJ2-4; 11 bases fit TRBD2. The J call may be mistaken, given a closer DNA end match to TRBJ2-5. The germline CDR1 and CDR2 sequences are DFQATT and SNEGSKA (reference sequence). The CDR3 totals 16 residues. This CDR3 is CSARNYSGGAPETQYF. The CDR3 DNA follows: TGCAGTGCTAGGAACTATAGCGGGGGGGCCCCAGAGACCCAGTACTTC.

This clonotype was seen a few times. This chain uses TRBV7-2 with TRBJ2-1, with 8 bases matching TRBD2. V gave up 4 bases and J gave up 9 bases; unmatched junction bases: 14. The length of the CDR3 is 16 residues. The germline V gene encodes CDR1 SGHTA and CDR2 FQGNSA. The CDR3 protein is CASSSQPQGLVGEQFF. DNA of the CDR3: TGTGCCAGCAGCTCACAGCCCCAGGGACTAGTTGGTGAGCAGTTCTTC.

This clonotype has a handful of counts. The gene calls are TRBV10-3 and TRBJ1-1, with 9 bases identical to TRBD1. The CDR3 sequence is 15 residues long. Trimming cost V 1 base and J 10 bases; bases outside gene matches: 10. Germline values: CDR1 ENHRY, CDR2 SYGVKD. The chain's CDR3 is CAISEFGTGSPRAFF. CDR3 sequence (DNA): TGTGCCATCAGTGAGTTCGGGACAGGGTCGCCAAGAGCTTTCTTT.

As regards this clonotype: The conserved final phenylalanine or tryptophan is absent from the CDR3, which likely points to a read error. The chain recombines TRBV12-3 or TRBV12-4 with TRBJ2-3; D unclear. Trimming pared 4 bases from V and 2 bases from J, leaving 10 bases between. The CDR3 runs 14 residues. For the CDR3, the DNA is TGTGCCAGCAGTTGGCCCCCCCACACAGATACGCAGTATATT. It is translated as CASSWPPHTDTQYI.

The chain joins TRBV7-6 to TRBJ2-2; D is ambiguous. Germline CDR1 SGHVS, CDR2 FNYEAQ. The CDR3 covers 13 residues. Trimming removed 6 bases at V and 5 bases at J, with 10 bases between. DNA for the CDR3: TGTGCCAGCAGAACCGCCATAACCGGGGAGCTGTTTTTT. It is translated as CASRTAITGELFF.

The V call is TRBV12-3 or TRBV12-4, the J call TRBJ2-4; D assignment may be TRBD1 or TRBD2 (7 bases each). The length of the CDR3 is 20 residues. V was pared by 4 bases and J by 0 bases, with 25 bases between. CDR3 sequence: CASSWGTGAGVRLAKNIQYF. Written as DNA, the CDR3 is TGTGCCAGCAGTTGGGGAACAGGGGCGGGGGTTAGACTAGCCAAAAACATTCAGTACTTC.

This clonotype was observed a handful of times. This chain joins TRBV12-3 or TRBV12-4 and TRBJ2-1; 12 bases align to TRBD2. There are 15 residues in the CDR3. Trimming removed 5 bases from V and 7 bases from J; junction bases left unmatched: 6. The CDR3 DNA sequence: TGTGCCAGCAGTCGGCGACTAGCGGGGGAAAATGAGCAGTTCTTC. This gives the protein CASSRRLAGENEQFF.

The sample holds many counts of this clonotype. The rearrangement joins TRBV29-1 to TRBJ1-4; 7 bases match TRBD1. The V and J ends lost 4 bases and 7 bases, in that order; junction bases with no gene match: 9. Germline-derived CDR1 and CDR2 are SQVTM and ANQGSEA. The CDR3 has 14 residues. The CDR3 DNA sequence: TGCAGCGTTGCTTTTTGGGACAGAAGTGAAAAACTGTTTTTT. Protein sequence: CSVAFWDRSEKLFF.

This clonotype was found a few times. The J gene is TRBJ2-7, the V gene TRBV7-2; tentatively, D is TRBD1 (5 bases). CDR1 is SGHTA, CDR2 FQGNSA, per germline. Trimming stripped 1 base from V and 2 bases from J, with 9 bases between. The CDR3 is 14 residues long. The CDR3: CASSLGRAAYEQYF. CDR3 DNA: TGTGCCAGCAGCTTAGGCAGGGCCGCCTACGAGCAGTACTTC.

This clonotype was detected a few times. The J gene is TRBJ2-1, the V gene TRBV20-1; 14 bases fit TRBD2. J gave up 6 bases and V 5 bases, and 6 bases lay outside the gene matches. The CDR3 length is 15 residues. Germline loops: CDR1 DFQATT, CDR2 SNEGSKA (reference sequence). The CDR3 DNA is TGCAGTGCTGTCACTGGGACTAGCGGGGGCAATGAGCAGTTCTTC. Translation: CSAVTGTSGGNEQFF.

This clonotype has a handful of counts. CDR3 residues: CATSDASGRYNEQFF. The CDR3 DNA reads as TGTGCCACCAGTGACGCTAGCGGGAGATACAATGAGCAGTTCTTC. The chain links TRBV24-1 to TRBJ2-1, with 10 nucleotides matching TRBD2. Trimming at V came to 4 bases and at J to 4 bases, leaving 3 bases not matched to a gene. Per the germline V gene, CDR1 is KGHDR and CDR2 is SFDVKD. The CDR3 consists of 15 residues.